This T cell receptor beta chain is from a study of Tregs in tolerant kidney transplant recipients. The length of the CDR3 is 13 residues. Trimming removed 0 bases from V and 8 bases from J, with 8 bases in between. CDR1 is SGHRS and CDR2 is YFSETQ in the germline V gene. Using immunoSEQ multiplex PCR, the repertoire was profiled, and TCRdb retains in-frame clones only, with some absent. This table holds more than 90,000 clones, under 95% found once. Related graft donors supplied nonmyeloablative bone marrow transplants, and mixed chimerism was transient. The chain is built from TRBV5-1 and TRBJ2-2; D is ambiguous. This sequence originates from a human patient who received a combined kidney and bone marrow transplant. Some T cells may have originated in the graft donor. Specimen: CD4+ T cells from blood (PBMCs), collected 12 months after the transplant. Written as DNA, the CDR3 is TGCGCCAGCAGCTTGGTAGTTTCTGGGGAGCTGTTTTTT. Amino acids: CASSLVVSGELFF.